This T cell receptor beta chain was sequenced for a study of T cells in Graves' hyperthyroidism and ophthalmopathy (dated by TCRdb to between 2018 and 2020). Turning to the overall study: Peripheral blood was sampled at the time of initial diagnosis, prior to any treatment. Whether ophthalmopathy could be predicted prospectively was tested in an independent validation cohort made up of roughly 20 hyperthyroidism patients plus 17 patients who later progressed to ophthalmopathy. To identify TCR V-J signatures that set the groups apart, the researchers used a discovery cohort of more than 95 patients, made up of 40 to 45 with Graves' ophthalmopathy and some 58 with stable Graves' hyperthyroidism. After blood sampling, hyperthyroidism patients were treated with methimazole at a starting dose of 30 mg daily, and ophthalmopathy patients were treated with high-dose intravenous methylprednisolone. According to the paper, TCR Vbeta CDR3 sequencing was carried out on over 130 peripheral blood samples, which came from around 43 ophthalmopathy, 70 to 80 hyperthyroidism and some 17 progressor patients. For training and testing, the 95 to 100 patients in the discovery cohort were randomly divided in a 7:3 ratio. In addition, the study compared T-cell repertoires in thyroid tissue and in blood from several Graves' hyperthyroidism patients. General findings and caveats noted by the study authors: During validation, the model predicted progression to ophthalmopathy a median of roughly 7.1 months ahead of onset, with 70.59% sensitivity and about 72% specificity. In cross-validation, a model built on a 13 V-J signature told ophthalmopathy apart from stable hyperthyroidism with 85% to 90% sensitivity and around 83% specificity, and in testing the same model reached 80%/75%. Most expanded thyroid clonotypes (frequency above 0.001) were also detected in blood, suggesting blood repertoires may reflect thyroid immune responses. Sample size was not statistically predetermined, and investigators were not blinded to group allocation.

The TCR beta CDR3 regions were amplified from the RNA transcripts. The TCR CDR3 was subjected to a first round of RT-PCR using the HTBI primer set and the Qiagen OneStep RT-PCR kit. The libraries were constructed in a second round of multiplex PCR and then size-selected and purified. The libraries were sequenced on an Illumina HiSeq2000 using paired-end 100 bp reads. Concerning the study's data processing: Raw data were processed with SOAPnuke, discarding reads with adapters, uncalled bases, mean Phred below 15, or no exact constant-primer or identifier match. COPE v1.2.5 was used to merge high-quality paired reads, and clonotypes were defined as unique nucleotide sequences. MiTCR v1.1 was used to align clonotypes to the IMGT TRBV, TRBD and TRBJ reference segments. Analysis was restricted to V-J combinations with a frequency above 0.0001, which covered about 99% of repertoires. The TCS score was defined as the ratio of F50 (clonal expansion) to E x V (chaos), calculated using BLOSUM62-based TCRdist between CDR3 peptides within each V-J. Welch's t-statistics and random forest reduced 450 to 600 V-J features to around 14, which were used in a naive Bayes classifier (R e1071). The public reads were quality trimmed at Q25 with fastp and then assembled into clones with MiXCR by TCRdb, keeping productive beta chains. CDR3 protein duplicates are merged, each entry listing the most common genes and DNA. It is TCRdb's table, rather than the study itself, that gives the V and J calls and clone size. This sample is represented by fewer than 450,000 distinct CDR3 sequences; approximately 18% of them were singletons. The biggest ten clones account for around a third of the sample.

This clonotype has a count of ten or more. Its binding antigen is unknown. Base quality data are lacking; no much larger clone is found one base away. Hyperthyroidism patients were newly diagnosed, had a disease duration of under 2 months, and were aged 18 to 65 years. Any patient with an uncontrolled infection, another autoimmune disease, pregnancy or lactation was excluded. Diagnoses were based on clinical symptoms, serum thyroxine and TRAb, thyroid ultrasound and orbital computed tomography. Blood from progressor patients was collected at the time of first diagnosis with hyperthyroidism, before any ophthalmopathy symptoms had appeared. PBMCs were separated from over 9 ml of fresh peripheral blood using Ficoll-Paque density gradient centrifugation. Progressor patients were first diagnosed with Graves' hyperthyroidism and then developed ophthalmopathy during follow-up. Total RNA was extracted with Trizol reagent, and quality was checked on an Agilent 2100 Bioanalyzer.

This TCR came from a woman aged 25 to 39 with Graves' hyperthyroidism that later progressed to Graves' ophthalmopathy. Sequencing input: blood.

The nucleotides read TGTGCCAGCAGTGGGACAGTAAACACTGAAGCTTTCTTT. Translated, this is CASSGTVNTEAFF. The chain is made from TRBV6-1 and TRBJ1-1; a weak D assignment points to TRBD1 (6 bases agree). Taken from the germline V gene, the CDR1 and CDR2 loops are MNHNS and SASEGT. A distance of 8 bases separates the germline ends of V and J, which lose 4 bases and 2 bases respectively. The CDR3 runs 13 amino acids, cysteine and phenylalanine included. Only CDR3 DNA remains: 39 bases, in frame from the first base.